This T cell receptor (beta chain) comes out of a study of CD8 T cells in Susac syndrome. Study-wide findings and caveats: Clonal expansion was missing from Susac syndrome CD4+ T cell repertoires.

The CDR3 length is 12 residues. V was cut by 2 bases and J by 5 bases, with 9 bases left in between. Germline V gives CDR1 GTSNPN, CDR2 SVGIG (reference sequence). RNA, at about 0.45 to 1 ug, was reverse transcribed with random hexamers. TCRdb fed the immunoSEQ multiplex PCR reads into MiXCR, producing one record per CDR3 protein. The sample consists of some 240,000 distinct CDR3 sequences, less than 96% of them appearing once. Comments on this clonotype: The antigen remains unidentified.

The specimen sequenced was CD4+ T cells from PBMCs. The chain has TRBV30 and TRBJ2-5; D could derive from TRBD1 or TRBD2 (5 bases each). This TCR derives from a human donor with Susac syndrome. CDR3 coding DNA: TGTGCCTGGAGTACTGAGGGGGAGACCCAGTACTTC. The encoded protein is CAWSTEGETQYF.